This T cell receptor (beta chain) comes out of a study of technical replicates of blood from several donors. Germline loops: CDR1 SGHVS, CDR2 FNYEAQ. The CDR3 extends over 14 amino acids. The V end was cut by 5 bases, the J end by 0 bases, with 10 bases between. Using immunoSEQ multiplex PCR, the repertoire was profiled, and TCRdb retains in-frame clones only, with some absent. The top ten hold about 5.2% of the sample, which has fewer than 65,000 clones, around 87% seen once. This clone came up a few times. This chain uses TRBV7-6 with TRBJ1-2, with D possibly matching TRBD1 (5 bases). The clonotype comes from a human donor in good health. Some clones in this sample may be carry-over from other donors' samples. Sequencing was performed on PBMCs. The CDR3 nucleotides read TGTGCCAGCAGCCCGAAGGACACTAACTATGGCTACACCTTC. Translation: CASSPKDTNYGYTF.